Shown below are 3 T cell receptor beta chains from a single sample sequenced in a study of T and B cells in COVID-19 patients. From blood, about 250-550 ng of genomic DNA served as TRB template. Multiplex PCR with BIOMED2 TRB-A/B primer pools amplified TRB rearrangements. TCRdb re-analysed the multiplex PCR reads in MiXCR, keeping a single row per CDR3 protein. The sample lists around 30,000 distinct CDR3 sequences; less than 35% were seen once. Sequenced: blood. These receptors were taken from a human donor who had recovered from COVID-19.

This clonotype was recorded at least ten times. This chain connects TRBV7-2 to TRBJ2-2, with a weak D call TRBD1 (5 bases). The CDR3 totals 14 residues. Trimming took 3 bases from V and 7 from J, leaving 12 bases between them. CDR1 is SGHTA and CDR2 is FQGNSA in the germline V gene. The DNA of the CDR3 is TGTGCCAGCAGCTTGGCAACAGGTGACGGGGAGCTGTTTTTT. This codes for CASSLATGDGELFF.

This clonotype was seen only once. DNA of the CDR3: TGTGCCAGCAGTTCCGCCGGGACAGCGGAGGGGACTAGCGGGAGGAGGGCGAACACCGGGGAGCTGTTTTTT. It codes for CASSSAGTAEGTSGRRANTGELFF. The chain couples TRBV6-5 to TRBJ2-2, with 15 bases matching TRBD2. CDR1 is MNHEY and CDR2 is SVGAGI in the germline V gene. The CDR3 length is 24 residues. V trimming: 4 bases; J trimming: 0 bases; junction bases outside the gene matches: 21.

This clonotype was recorded only once. The chain joins TRBV7-2 to TRBJ2-7, with TRBD2 identical over 8 bases. CDR3 length equals 15 residues. The J segment lost 11 bases and the V segment lost 3 bases, leaving 15 bases of the junction unmatched. From germline, CDR1 is SGHTA and CDR2 FQGNSA. CDR3 sequence (DNA): TGTGCCAGCAGCTTCGGATACGAGGGTTTCGGGGGGGAGTACTTC. It is translated as CASSFGYEGFGGEYF.